This T cell receptor (beta chain) was recovered during a study of shared clonotypes between healthy human individuals. Study background: Per-donor plates numbered three CD4 naive, three CD4 memory, two CD8 naive and one CD8 memory.

J gave up 8 bases and V 2 bases, and 10 bases lay outside the gene matches. CDR3 length: 15 amino acids. Germline V CDR1 and CDR2: SGDLS, YYNGEE. It was CD45RO-negative cells, positively selected for CCR7, that made up naive CD8 cells, with terminally differentiated effector memory CD45RA+ cells excluded. Deep-level settings were used for running the assay. Original processing methods: Quality scores were absent from the junction-only immunoSEQ sequences, so filtering differed. Clones were read by immunoSEQ multiplex PCR, and TCRdb kept only the in-frame ones, dropping some. V, J and clone size were drawn from that table, and D and trimming were deduced from the DNA. Here the sample spans fewer than 800,000 clones, around 90% being singletons.

This sequence was found in a man in his thirties or forties in good health. The rearrangement links TRBV9 to TRBJ2-1; 7 nucleotides match TRBD2. The sequenced sample was naive CD8+ T cells sorted from blood. The CDR3 sequence: CASSVVGGSGDEQFF. CDR3 coding DNA: TGTGCCAGCAGCGTGGTCGGCGGGAGCGGAGATGAGCAGTTCTTC.